These T cell receptor beta chains were read from a single sample in a study of T cell responses to AZD1222 COVID-19 vaccine. Only in-frame clones appear in the TCRdb table, and some are missing; sequencing was by immunoSEQ multiplex PCR. The data show fewer than 110,000 clones, about 90% seen once. This material consisted of peripheral blood, taken on day 0 of AZD1222 vaccination. The source of these receptors is an adult in good health. CDR3s include the opening cysteine and the closing phenylalanine or tryptophan. The D gene is left open where the match is weak. Clone size is given for some rows only: seen once, a few or many times, or a class if the clone is expanded.

CASSPLRDIVDEQYF	TGTGCCAGCAGTCCCCTAAGGGACATAGTTGACGAGCAGTACTTC	-	TRBV25-1	TRBJ2-7	-	15
CAWSLWENTEAFF	TGTGCCTGGAGTTTGTGGGAAAACACTGAAGCTTTCTTT	-	TRBV30	TRBJ1-1	-	13
CASNSGELSSSYTF	TGTGCCAGCAATTCCGGAGAGCTCTCCAGTAGCTACACCTTC	-	TRBV6-5	TRBJ1-2	-	14
CASSLWSPELEQYF	TGTGCCAGCAGCTTGTGGTCTCCCGAGCTCGAGCAGTACTTC	once	TRBV5-4	TRBJ2-7	-	14
CASSLAEQGATGYTF	TGCGCCAGCAGCTTGGCCGAACAGGGGGCGACAGGCTACACCTTC	-	TRBV5-1	TRBJ1-2	TRBD1	15
CASSYAKTGVIYNEQFF	TGTGCCAGCAGTTACGCCAAGACAGGGGTAATCTACAATGAGCAGTTCTTC	-	TRBV6-2/TRBV6-3	TRBJ2-1	TRBD1	17
CASGLADIPYTF	TGTGCTAGTGGTTTGGCGGACATTCCCTACACCTTC	-	TRBV12-5	TRBJ1-2	-	12
CASSQALHQPQHF	TGTGCCAGCAGCCAAGCCCTCCATCAGCCCCAGCATTTT	-	TRBV3-1/TRBV3-2	TRBJ1-5	-	13
CASSPRTPPHYGYTF	TGTGCCAGCAGCCCCCGGACACCTCCCCACTATGGCTACACCTTC	-	TRBV7-2	TRBJ1-2	-	15
CASRSQGGFNEQFF	TGTGCCAGCCGTAGCCAGGGGGGATTCAATGAGCAGTTCTTC	-	TRBV27	TRBJ2-1	-	14
CATTGGANTEAFF	TGTGCCACCACAGGGGGGGCGAACACTGAAGCTTTCTTT	-	TRBV7-9	TRBJ1-1	TRBD1	13
CASSPASLEVSPLHF	TGTGCCAGCAGCCCGGCCTCCCTCGAGGTTTCACCCCTCCACTTT	once	TRBV6-5	TRBJ1-6	-	15
CASNRGTSSYEQYF	TGTGCCAGTAATCGGGGGACCTCCTCCTACGAGCAGTACTTC	-	TRBV19	TRBJ2-7	-	14
CASSQAAAYTEAFF	TGTGCCAGCAGCCAAGCGGCGGCGTACACTGAAGCTTTCTTT	-	TRBV3-1/TRBV3-2	TRBJ1-1	-	14
CASSPQYEQYF	TGTGCCAGCAGTCCTCAATACGAGCAGTACTTC	-	TRBV2	TRBJ2-7	-	11
CASSATGGSGANVLTF	TGTGCCAGTAGCGCGACAGGGGGTTCTGGGGCCAACGTCCTGACTTTC	-	TRBV19	TRBJ2-6	TRBD1	16
CASSLRGGAEMGTQYF	TGTGCCAGCAGCTTAAGAGGCGGGGCCGAGATGGGTACGCAGTATTTT	-	TRBV7-2	TRBJ2-3	-	16
CASSFYVLNEQFF	TGTGCCAGCAGTTTCTATGTGCTCAATGAGCAGTTCTTC	-	TRBV6-2/TRBV6-3	TRBJ2-1	-	13
CASSLTHSGNTIYF	TGTGCCAGCTCACTCACCCACTCTGGAAACACCATATATTTT	-	TRBV2	TRBJ1-3	-	14
CASSLTGSQPQHF	TGTGCCAGCAGCTTAACTGGTAGTCAGCCCCAGCATTTT	-	TRBV7-8	TRBJ1-5	-	13
CASSEQTNYEQYF	TGCGCCAGCAGCGAACAGACAAACTACGAGCAGTACTTC	-	TRBV10-2	TRBJ2-7	-	13
CASSVGTRQVYNEQFF	TGTGCCAGCAGTGTAGGAACCCGACAGGTCTACAATGAGCAGTTCTTC	-	TRBV27	TRBJ2-1	-	16
CASSVGTEYEQYF	TGTGCCAGCAGCGTAGGGACAGAGTACGAGCAGTACTTC	-	TRBV9	TRBJ2-7	-	13
CASSEGWDNEQFF	TGTGCCAGCAGTGAAGGGTGGGACAATGAGCAGTTCTTC	-	TRBV6-1	TRBJ2-1	-	13
CASSLAQAGLNQPQHF	TGTGCCAGCAGCTTAGCGCAGGCAGGACTAAATCAGCCCCAGCATTTT	-	TRBV7-8	TRBJ1-5	-	16
CASTPAGDYGYTF	TGTGCCAGCACCCCGGCGGGGGACTATGGCTACACCTTC	-	TRBV9	TRBJ1-2	-	13
CASSADWGGGSNYGYTF	TGTGCCAGCAGCGCCGATTGGGGGGGAGGATCTAACTATGGCTACACCTTC	-	TRBV9	TRBJ1-2	-	17
CASSLSGSPYNEQFF	TGTGCCAGCAGTTTATCAGGGTCCCCATACAATGAGCAGTTCTTC	-	TRBV27	TRBJ2-1	-	15
CASSDPHRDRVGGSYEQYF	TGTGCCAGCAGTGACCCTCACCGGGACAGGGTCGGGGGCTCCTACGAGCAGTACTTC	-	TRBV6-1	TRBJ2-7	TRBD1	19
CASSQGGGSTREQYF	TGCGCCAGCAGCCAAGGGGGTGGATCTACTCGCGAGCAGTACTTC	-	TRBV4-1	TRBJ2-7	-	15
CASSSRVGVSNQPQHF	TGTGCCAGCAGCAGTCGTGTGGGGGTTAGCAATCAGCCCCAGCATTTT	-	TRBV7-2	TRBJ1-5	-	16
CASSQDRGGETQYF	TGTGCCAGCAGCCAAGATCGGGGCGGTGAGACCCAGTACTTC	-	TRBV3-1/TRBV3-2	TRBJ2-5	-	14
CATSDRGQGNYGYTF	TGTGCCACCAGTGATCGGGGACAGGGGAACTATGGCTACACCTTC	-	TRBV24-1	TRBJ1-2	TRBD1	15